Shown below are 5 T cell receptor beta chains from a single sample sequenced in a study of T cell repertoires in cytomegalovirus infection. One entry per CDR3 protein, called by TCRdb with MiXCR from the reads. The table records about 180,000 distinct CDR3 sequences, about 15% of them present only once. Material: PBMCs. All receptors come from a human donor in good health (CMV status not recorded). Some clones in this sample may be carry-over from other donors' samples.

This rearrangement joins TRBV6-1 to TRBJ2-7; the match to TRBD2 covers 7 bases. CDR3 length: 14 residues. Trimming at V came to 8 bases and at J to 5 bases, leaving 12 bases not matched to a gene. Germline CDR1 is MNHNS and CDR2 is SASEGT. The CDR3 DNA follows: TGTGCCAGCCTGAGAGCGGGAACAGTCGACGAGCAGTACTTC. It codes for CASLRAGTVDEQYF.

In this sample, this clonotype turned up many times. V gene TRBV7-2 combines with J gene TRBJ2-5; the D gene could be TRBD1 or TRBD2 (5 bases each). V lost 5 bases to trimming and J lost 1 base, with 11 bases between them. Looked up from germline, CDR1 is SGHTA and CDR2 is FQGNSA. The CDR3 totals 14 residues. The CDR3 coding sequence is TGTGCCAGCAGCCCACAGGACTTCCAAGAGACCCAGTACTTC. This codes for CASSPQDFQETQYF. The full variable domain, completed using reference TRBV7-2 and TRBJ2-5, is GAGVSQSPSNKVTEKGKDVELRCDPISGHTALYWYRQSLGQGLEFLIYFQGNSAPDKSGLPSDRFSAERTGGSVSTLTIQRTQQEDSAVYLCASSPQDFQETQYFGPGTRLLVL.

For this clonotype: One end of the junction does not line up with germline, which may come from a read error. The genes are TRBV2 and TRBJ1-1, with 8 bases identical to TRBD1. The CDR3 has 14 residues. Germline CDR1 is SNHLY and CDR2 is FYNNEI. The CDR3 protein is CASSGTGFDTEALF. The CDR3 DNA reads TGTGCCAGCAGTGGGACAGGGTTTGACACTGAAGCTTTGTTT. Full variable domain (remainder filled in from reference TRBV2 and TRBJ1-1): EPEVTQTPSHQVTQMGQEVILRCVPISNHLYFYWYRQILGQKVEFLVSFYNNEISEKSEIFDDQFSVERPDGSNFTLKIRSTKLEDSAMYFCASSGTGFDTEALFGQGTRLTVV.

There are many counts of this clonotype. The chain has TRBV6-1 and TRBJ1-3; no firm D call. The germline V and J ends were trimmed by 6 bases and 2 bases, with 14 bases remaining between them. Looked up from germline, CDR1 is MNHNS and CDR2 is SASEGT. The length of the CDR3 is 15 residues. The CDR3 nucleotides read TGTGCCAGCAGCCCCTGGGCTTCTGCTGGAAACACCATATATTTT. Translated, it gives CASSPWASAGNTIYF.

A few counts support this clonotype. The rearrangement uses TRBV4-1 and TRBJ2-7, with D unclear. CDR3 size: 13 residues. Trimming took 0 bases from V and 4 from J, leaving 7 bases between them. Germline V gene lookup returns CDR1 MGHRA and CDR2 YSYEKL. This CDR3 reads CASSQEFEYEQYF. CDR3 nucleotides: TGCGCCAGCAGCCAAGAGTTTGAGTACGAGCAGTACTTC.